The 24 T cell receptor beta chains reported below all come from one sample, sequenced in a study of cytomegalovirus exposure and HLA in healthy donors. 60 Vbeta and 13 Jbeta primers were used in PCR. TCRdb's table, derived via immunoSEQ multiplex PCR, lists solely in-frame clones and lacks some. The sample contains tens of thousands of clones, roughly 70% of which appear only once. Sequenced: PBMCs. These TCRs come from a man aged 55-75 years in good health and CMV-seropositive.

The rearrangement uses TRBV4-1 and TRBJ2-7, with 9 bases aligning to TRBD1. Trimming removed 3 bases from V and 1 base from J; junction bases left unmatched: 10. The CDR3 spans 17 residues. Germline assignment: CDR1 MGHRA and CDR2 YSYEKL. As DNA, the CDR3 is TGCGCCAGCAGCCAGGCGGGTAGGGGGACAGGGTCCTACGAGCAGTACTTC. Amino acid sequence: CASSQAGRGTGSYEQYF.

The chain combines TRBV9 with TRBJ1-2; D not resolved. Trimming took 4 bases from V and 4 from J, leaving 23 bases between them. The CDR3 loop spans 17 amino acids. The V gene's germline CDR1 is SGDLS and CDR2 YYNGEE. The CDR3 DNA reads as TGTGCCAGCAGCCCATCGACTCATTCTAAATACTTCTATGGCTACACCTTC. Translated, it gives CASSPSTHSKYFYGYTF.

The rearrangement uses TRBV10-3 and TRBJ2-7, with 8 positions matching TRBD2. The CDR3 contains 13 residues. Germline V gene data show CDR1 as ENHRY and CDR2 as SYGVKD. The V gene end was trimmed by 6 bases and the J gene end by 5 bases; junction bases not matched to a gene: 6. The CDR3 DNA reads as TGTGCCATCAGAAAGCGGGAGCTCGACGAGCAGTACTTC. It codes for CAIRKRELDEQYF.

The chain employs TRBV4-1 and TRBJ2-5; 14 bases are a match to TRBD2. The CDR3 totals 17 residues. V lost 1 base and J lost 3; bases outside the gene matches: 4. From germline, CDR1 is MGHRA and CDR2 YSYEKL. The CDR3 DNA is TGCGCCAGCAGCCAAGGGACTAGCGGGGGGACTAAAGAGACCCAGTACTTC. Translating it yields CASSQGTSGGTKETQYF.

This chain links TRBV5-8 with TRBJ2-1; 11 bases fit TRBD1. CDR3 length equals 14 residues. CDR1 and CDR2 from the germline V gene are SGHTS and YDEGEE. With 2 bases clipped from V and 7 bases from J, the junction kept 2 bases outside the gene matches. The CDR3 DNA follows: TGTGCCAGCAGCTTAGGACAGGGGGCGAATGAGCAGTTCTTC. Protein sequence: CASSLGQGANEQFF.

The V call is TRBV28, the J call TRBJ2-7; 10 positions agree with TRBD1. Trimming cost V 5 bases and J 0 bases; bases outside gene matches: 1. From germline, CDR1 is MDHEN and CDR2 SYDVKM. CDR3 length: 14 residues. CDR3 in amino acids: CASSRDRGSYEQYF. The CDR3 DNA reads TGTGCCAGCAGTCGGGACAGGGGCTCCTACGAGCAGTACTTC.

The chain's CDR3 is CARGLAGGTQYF. The DNA for the CDR3 is TGTGCCAGGGGACTAGCGGGGGGGACGCAGTATTTT. This sequence joins TRBV2 and TRBJ2-3, with TRBD2 identical over 16 bases. CDR1 and CDR2 (germline): SNHLY, FYNNEI. The CDR3 sequence is 12 residues long. V lost 9 bases and J lost 9; bases outside the gene matches: 0.

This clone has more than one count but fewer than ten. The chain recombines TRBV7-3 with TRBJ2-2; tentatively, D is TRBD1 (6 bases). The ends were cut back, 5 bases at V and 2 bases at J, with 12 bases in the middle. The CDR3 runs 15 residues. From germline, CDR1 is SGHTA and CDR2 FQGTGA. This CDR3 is CASSALGTNTGELFF. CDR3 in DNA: TGTGCCAGCAGCGCCTTAGGGACAAACACCGGGGAGCTGTTTTTT. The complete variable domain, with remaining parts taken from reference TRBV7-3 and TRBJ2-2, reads GAGVSQTPSNKVTEKGKYVELRCDPISGHTALYWYRQSLGQGPEFLIYFQGTGAADDSGLPNDRFFAVRPEGSVSTLKIQRTERGDSAVYLCASSALGTNTGELFFGEGSRLTVL.

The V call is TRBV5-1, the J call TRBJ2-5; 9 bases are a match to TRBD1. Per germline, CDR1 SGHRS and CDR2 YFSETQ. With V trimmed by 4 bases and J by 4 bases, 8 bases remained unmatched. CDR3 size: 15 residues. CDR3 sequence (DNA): TGCGCCAGCAGCATCGGGACAGGGATGGGAGAGACCCAGTACTTC. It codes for CASSIGTGMGETQYF.

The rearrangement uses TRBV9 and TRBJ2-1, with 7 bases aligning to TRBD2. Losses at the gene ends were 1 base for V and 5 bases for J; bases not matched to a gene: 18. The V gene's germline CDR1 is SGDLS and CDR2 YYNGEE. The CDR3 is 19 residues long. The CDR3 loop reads CASSVTGRPRGTLDNEQFF. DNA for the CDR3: TGTGCCAGCAGCGTAACGGGTCGGCCGCGGGGGACCTTAGACAATGAGCAGTTCTTC.

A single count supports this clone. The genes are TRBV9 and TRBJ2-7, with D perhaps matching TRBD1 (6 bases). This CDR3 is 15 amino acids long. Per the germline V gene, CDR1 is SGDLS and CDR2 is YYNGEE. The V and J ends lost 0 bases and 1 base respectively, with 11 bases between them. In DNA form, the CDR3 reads TGTGCCAGCAGCGTAGGGGGGCAGGCATCCTACGAGCAGTACTTC. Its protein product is CASSVGGQASYEQYF.

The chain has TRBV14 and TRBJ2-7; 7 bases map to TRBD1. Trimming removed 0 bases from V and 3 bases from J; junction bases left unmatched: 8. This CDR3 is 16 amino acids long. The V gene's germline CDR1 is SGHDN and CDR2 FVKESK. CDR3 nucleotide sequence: TGTGCCAGCAGCCAAGAGACGGGACAGCAATACTACGAGCAGTACTTC. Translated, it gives CASSQETGQQYYEQYF.

The CDR3 sequence: CASSLVTGTGDQPQHF. CDR3 coding DNA: TGTGCCAGCAGCCTAGTTACCGGGACAGGGGATCAGCCCCAGCATTTT. This sequence joins TRBV5-6 and TRBJ1-5; 10 nucleotides line up with TRBD1. Germline V lookup: CDR1 SGHDT, CDR2 YYEEEE. The CDR3 runs 16 residues. J gave up 5 bases and V 4 bases, and 9 bases lay outside the gene matches.

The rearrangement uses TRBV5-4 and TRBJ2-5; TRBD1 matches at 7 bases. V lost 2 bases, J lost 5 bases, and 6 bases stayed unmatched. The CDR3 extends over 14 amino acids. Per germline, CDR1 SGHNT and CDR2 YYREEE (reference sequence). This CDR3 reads CASSFSGGVETQYF. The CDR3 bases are TGTGCCAGCAGCTTCTCAGGGGGTGTGGAGACCCAGTACTTC.

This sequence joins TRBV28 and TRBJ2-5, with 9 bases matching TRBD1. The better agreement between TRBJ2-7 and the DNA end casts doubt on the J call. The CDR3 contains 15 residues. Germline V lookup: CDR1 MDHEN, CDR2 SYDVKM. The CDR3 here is CASSSGDRDNYEQYF. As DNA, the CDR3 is TGTGCCAGCAGTTCTGGGGACAGGGATAACTACGAGCAGTACTTC.

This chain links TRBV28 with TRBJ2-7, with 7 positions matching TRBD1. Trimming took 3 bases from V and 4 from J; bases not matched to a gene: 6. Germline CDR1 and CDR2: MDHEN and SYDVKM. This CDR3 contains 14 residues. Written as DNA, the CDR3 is TGTGCCAGCAGTTTTACCGGGACAGCTTACGAGCAGTACTTC. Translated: CASSFTGTAYEQYF.

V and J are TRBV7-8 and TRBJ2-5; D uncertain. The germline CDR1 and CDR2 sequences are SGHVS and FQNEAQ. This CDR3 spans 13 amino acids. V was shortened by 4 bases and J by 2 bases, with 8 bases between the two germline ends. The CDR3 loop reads CASSSTPQETQYF. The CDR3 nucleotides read TGTGCCAGCAGCTCGACTCCTCAAGAGACCCAGTACTTC.

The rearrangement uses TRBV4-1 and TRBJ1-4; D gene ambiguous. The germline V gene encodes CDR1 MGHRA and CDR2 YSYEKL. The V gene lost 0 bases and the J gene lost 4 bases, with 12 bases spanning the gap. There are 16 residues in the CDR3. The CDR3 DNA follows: TGCGCCAGCAGCCAAGACCCCGCCCGACTTAATGAAAAACTGTTTTTT. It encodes CASSQDPARLNEKLFF.

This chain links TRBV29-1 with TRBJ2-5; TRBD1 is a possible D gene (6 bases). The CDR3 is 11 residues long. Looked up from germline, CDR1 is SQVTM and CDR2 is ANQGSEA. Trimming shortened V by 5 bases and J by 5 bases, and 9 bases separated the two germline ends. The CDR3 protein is CSVRQVETQYF. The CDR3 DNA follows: TGCAGCGTTCGACAGGTGGAGACCCAGTACTTC.

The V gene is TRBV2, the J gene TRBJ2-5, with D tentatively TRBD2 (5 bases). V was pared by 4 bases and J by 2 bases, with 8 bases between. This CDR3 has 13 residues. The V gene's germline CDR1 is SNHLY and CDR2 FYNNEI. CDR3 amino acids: CASSAEVQETQYF. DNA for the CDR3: TGTGCCAGCAGTGCGGAGGTTCAAGAGACCCAGTACTTC.

The CDR3 spells CASSIKAGGPYNEQFF. DNA for the CDR3: TGTGCCAGTAGTATTAAAGCGGGGGGGCCCTACAATGAGCAGTTCTTC. This sequence joins TRBV19 and TRBJ2-1; 10 nucleotides align to TRBD2. The germline gives CDR1 LNHDA, CDR2 SQIVND (reference sequence). The CDR3 extends over 16 amino acids. After removal of 3 bases from V and 2 bases from J, the junction contained 4 bases not matched to a gene.

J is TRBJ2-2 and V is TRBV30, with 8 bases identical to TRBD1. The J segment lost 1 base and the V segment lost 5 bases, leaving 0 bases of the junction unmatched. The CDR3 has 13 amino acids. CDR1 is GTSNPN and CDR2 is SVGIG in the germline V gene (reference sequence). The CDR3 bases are TGTGCCTGGGGGACAGGGAACACCGGGGAGCTGTTTTTT. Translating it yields CAWGTGNTGELFF.

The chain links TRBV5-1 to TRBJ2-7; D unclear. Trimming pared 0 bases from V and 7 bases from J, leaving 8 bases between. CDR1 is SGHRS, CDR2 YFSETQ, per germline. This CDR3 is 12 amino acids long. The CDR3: CASSLAGDEQYF. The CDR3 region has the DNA TGCGCCAGCAGCTTGGCCGGAGATGAGCAGTACTTC.

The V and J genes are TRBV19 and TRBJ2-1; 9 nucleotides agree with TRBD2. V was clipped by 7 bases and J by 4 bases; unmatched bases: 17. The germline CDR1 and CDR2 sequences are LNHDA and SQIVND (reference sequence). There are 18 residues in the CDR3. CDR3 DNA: TGTGCCAGTAAACCCCAAGGGCTAGCGGGGTGGGGGTACAATGAGCAGTTCTTC. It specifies CASKPQGLAGWGYNEQFF.